This TCR beta chain is from a study of T cell responses to AZD1222 COVID-19 vaccine. Study details: Second doses at about 4 or about 12 weeks were pooled.

Note on this clone: Its antigen is not known.

Study-wide points: Repertoire collection took place solely once the T cell response had peaked. Reportedly, nearly half the spike-specific TCRs target unmutated variant regions. Clonal diversity may have been underestimated, and the donors were mostly white British, with more females than males.

Libraries were prepared by immunoSEQ multiplex PCR; TCRdb keeps only in-frame clonotypes and omits some of them. The repertoire consists of some 150,000 clones, with roughly nine tenths occurring once and the leading ten covering about 3.7%. The sample here was peripheral blood, taken on day 0 of AZD1222 vaccination. The receptor comes from an adult in good health.

The CDR3 sequence is CASSLVSGEAFF. Written as DNA, the CDR3 is TGCGCCAGCAGCTTGGTTTCAGGGGAAGCTTTCTTT. This sequence joins TRBV5-1 and TRBJ1-1, with D possibly being TRBD1 (5 bases). The V and J ends lost 0 bases and 8 bases respectively, with 8 bases between them. The CDR3 runs to 12 residues. In germline, CDR1 is SGHRS, CDR2 YFSETQ.